This T cell receptor beta chain was obtained from a study of vaccination and CD4 T cells after COVID-19. As for this clonotype: Antigen unknown.

Treatment described: approximately 9-day PBMC culture with coronavirus spike peptide pools or control peptides (ViraFEST assay). TCRs were sequenced by ViraFEST after antigen-specific T cells had been expanded with peptide pools. Germline CDR1 is LGHNT and CDR2 is FRNRAP. Trimming shortened V by 0 bases and J by 6 bases, and 25 bases separated the two germline ends. The CDR3 totals 19 residues. Cultured CD4+ T cell DNA underwent sequencing with the Oncomine TCR Beta short-read assay. TCRdb reanalysed the PCR reads using MiXCR and keeps one entry per CDR3 protein. The data hold about 15,000 distinct CDR3 sequences, with under 55% observed a single time.

Sequencing used CD4+ T cells from blood, cultured in vitro, obtained before SARS-CoV-2 vaccination. This receptor was obtained from a human donor who received a COVID-19 vaccine. The gene calls are TRBV12-5 and TRBJ2-3, with unresolved D. The CDR3 reads CASGLVNDGRPYLTDTQYF. DNA of the CDR3: TGTGCTAGTGGTTTGGTTAACGACGGTCGGCCATATCTGACGGATACGCAGTATTTT.